A single sample gave rise to the 21 T cell receptor beta chains below, sequenced in a study of CD8+ T cells in alopecia areata. In each case, RNA was isolated and then reverse transcribed into cDNA as the sequencing template. This table comes from immunoSEQ multiplex PCR, and its TCRdb copy is limited to in-frame clones, with some not included. The profile shows approximately 140,000 clones, about 90% of them singletons. The sequencing here drew on CD8+ T cells sorted from blood, taken at week 0. The receptor set was obtained from a human donor with alopecia areata.

The CDR3 DNA is TGCGCCAGCAGCTCAAGACTAGCGGGACCAGATACGCAGTATTTT. It specifies CASSSRLAGPDTQYF. V is TRBV5-1 and J is TRBJ2-3; 11 bases map to TRBD2. Germline lookup yields CDR1 SGHRS and CDR2 YFSETQ. V trimming: 3 bases; J trimming: 4 bases; junction bases outside the gene matches: 4. This CDR3 region has 15 residues.

The genes are TRBV10-2 and TRBJ1-4; 10 nucleotides agree with TRBD1. Unmatched junction bases numbered 7, after V lost 9 bases and J lost 3 bases. Germline V CDR1 and CDR2: WSHSY, SAAADI. The CDR3 totals 15 residues. The DNA of the CDR3 is TGCGCCAGTACGACAGGGGGCAGTTCTAATGAAAAACTGTTTTTT. Protein: CASTTGGSSNEKLFF.

The CDR3: CSVDPMNTEAFF. Written as DNA, the CDR3 is TGCAGCGTTGATCCAATGAACACTGAAGCTTTCTTT. The chain combines TRBV29-1 with TRBJ1-1; D unclear. Germline CDR1 SQVTM, CDR2 ANQGSEA. This CDR3 spans 12 amino acids. V was cut by 3 bases and J by 0 bases, with 5 bases left in between.

The CDR3 DNA is TGCGCCAGCAGCCCGGACATGCGGGGTCTCTATGAGCAGTTCTTC. This gives the protein CASSPDMRGLYEQFF. This chain joins TRBV5-1 and TRBJ2-1; maybe TRBD2 (6 bases). Looked up from germline, CDR1 is SGHRS and CDR2 is YFSETQ. This CDR3 comprises 15 residues. Trimming shortened V by 4 bases and J by 8 bases, and 19 bases separated the two germline ends.

The chain couples TRBV7-8 to TRBJ2-5, with 8 positions matching TRBD1. V shed 5 bases and J 3 bases; nucleotides not matched to a gene: 5. The CDR3 has 14 amino acids. Germline CDR1 reads SGHVS; CDR2 reads FQNEAQ. The CDR3 reads CASSRTGLEETQYF. CDR3 DNA: TGTGCCAGCAGCCGGACAGGGCTTGAAGAGACCCAGTACTTC.

This clone was observed a single time. For the CDR3, the DNA is TGCAGCGTTGGGTCAGGTGAAGCCTACGAGCAGTACTTC. Its protein product is CSVGSGEAYEQYF. The V call is TRBV29-1, the J call TRBJ2-5; D gene unclear. Gene TRBJ2-7 matches the end of the DNA better, so the J call may be wrong. This CDR3 spans 13 amino acids. Germline CDR1 and CDR2: SQVTM and ANQGSEA.

V gene TRBV7-6 combines with J gene TRBJ2-1; unclear D gene. The CDR3 sequence is 12 residues long. Trimming stripped 3 bases from V and 7 bases from J, with 7 bases between. Germline V gene lookup returns CDR1 SGHVS and CDR2 FNYEAQ. CDR3 sequence: CASSFWGNEQFF. The CDR3 bases are TGTGCCAGCAGCTTTTGGGGAAATGAGCAGTTCTTC.

This chain uses TRBV2 with TRBJ2-3; the D is unclear. The CDR3 loop spans 14 amino acids. Per the germline V gene, CDR1 is SNHLY and CDR2 is FYNNEI. V was clipped by 5 bases and J by 9 bases, with 18 bases between them. The CDR3 protein is CASSTRQTVWTQYF. DNA of the CDR3: TGTGCCAGCAGTACCCGGCAGACGGTCTGGACGCAGTATTTT.

J is TRBJ1-1 and V is TRBV5-1; TRBD1 is a possible D gene (5 bases). Looked up from germline, CDR1 is SGHRS and CDR2 is YFSETQ. V shed 2 bases and J shed 7 bases, with 27 bases lying between them. There are 18 residues in the CDR3. The CDR3 loop is CASSFDVEDTSTWGEAFF. CDR3 sequence (DNA): TGCGCCAGCAGCTTTGACGTGGAGGACACCTCAACTTGGGGTGAAGCTTTCTTT. The entire variable domain, with the rest obtained from reference TRBV5-1 and TRBJ1-1, is as follows: KAGVTQTPRYLIKTRGQQVTLSCSPISGHRSVSWYQQTPGQGLQFLFEYFSETQRNKGNFPGRFSGRQFSNSRSEMNVSTLELGDSALYLCASSFDVEDTSTWGEAFFGQGTRLTVV.

The chain has TRBV7-8 and TRBJ2-5; D is undetermined. With 3 bases removed from V and 1 base from J, the gap between germline ends came to 6 bases. Germline assignment: CDR1 SGHVS and CDR2 FQNEAQ. The CDR3 runs to 13 residues. CDR3 loop: CASSFFSQETQYF. CDR3 DNA: TGTGCCAGCAGCTTTTTCAGCCAAGAGACCCAGTACTTC.

V usage is TRBV10-2 and J usage is TRBJ2-4; no clear D gene. Trimming took 5 bases from V and 0 from J, leaving 8 bases between them. This CDR3 has 14 residues. The V gene's germline CDR1 is WSHSY and CDR2 SAAADI. The CDR3 coding sequence is TGCGCCAGCAGTACCGCCTTAGCCAAAAACATTCAGTACTTC. Translating gives CASSTALAKNIQYF.

The chain combines TRBV6-5 with TRBJ1-1; D unresolved. Trimming stripped 0 bases from V and 6 bases from J, with 11 bases between. CDR3 length equals 14 residues. Germline lookup yields CDR1 MNHEY and CDR2 SVGAGI. The CDR3 DNA sequence: TGTGCCAGCAGTTACTCTACGCTTGGCGCTGAAGCTTTCTTT. This translates into CASSYSTLGAEAFF.

The V call is TRBV19, the J call TRBJ1-2; a weak D match, TRBD1 (5 bases). V lost 2 bases and J lost 5, with 15 bases in between. Per the germline V gene, CDR1 is LNHDA and CDR2 is SQIVND (reference sequence). The CDR3 spans 15 residues. The CDR3 DNA follows: TGTGCCAGTAGTATAATGCTTGGGGGACTGTATGGCTACACCTTC. Translation gives CASSIMLGGLYGYTF.

This chain uses TRBV5-5 with TRBJ1-2; D gene unclear. Trimming took off 1 base at V and 4 bases at J, with 8 bases between the two ends. Germline CDR1 SGHKS, CDR2 YYEKEE (reference sequence). The CDR3 consists of 13 residues. Here the CDR3 DNA reads TGTGCCAGCAGCTTGAACAGTGGCTATGGCTACACCTTC. Amino acids: CASSLNSGYGYTF.

The chain joins TRBV7-2 to TRBJ2-1, with unresolved D. The CDR3 has 15 residues. CDR1 is SGHTA and CDR2 is FQGNSA in the germline V gene. The V and J ends lost 2 bases and 0 bases respectively, with 8 bases between them. In DNA, the CDR3 is TGTGCCAGCAGCTTACGGCGGAGCTCCTACAATGAGCAGTTCTTC. Translated: CASSLRRSSYNEQFF.

This clone was counted once. The rearrangement joins TRBV5-4 to TRBJ2-1; tentative D call: TRBD1 (8 bases). Trimming took 4 bases from V and 5 from J, leaving 13 bases between them. Germline V gene data show CDR1 as SGHNT and CDR2 as YYREEE (reference sequence). The CDR3 runs to 14 residues. The CDR3 nucleotides read TGTGCCAGCAGCCAAACAGGGGGGGACAATGAGCAGTTCTTC. It translates to CASSQTGGDNEQFF.

CDR3 residues: CASSLGGAEETQYF. CDR3 sequence (DNA): TGCGCCAGCAGCTTGGGGGGGGCCGAGGAGACCCAGTACTTC. The V call is TRBV5-1, the J call TRBJ2-5; either TRBD1 or TRBD2 may supply D (6 bases each). V lost 0 bases and J lost 5, with 11 bases in between. Germline lookup yields CDR1 SGHRS and CDR2 YFSETQ. This CDR3 contains 14 residues.

Only a few counts were recorded for this clone. The chain has TRBV5-6 and TRBJ1-2, with D uncertain. Germline lookup yields CDR1 SGHDT and CDR2 YYEEEE. V lost 0 bases to trimming and J lost 5 bases, with 11 bases between them. The CDR3 covers 14 residues. This CDR3 reads CASSLDTDPYGYTF. The CDR3 DNA reads TGTGCCAGCAGCTTGGACACGGACCCTTATGGCTACACCTTC.

This clone was seen a single time. This rearrangement joins TRBV7-3 to TRBJ1-1, with D perhaps TRBD1 (6 bases). Trimming shortened V by 5 bases and J by 2 bases, and 15 bases separated the two germline ends. CDR1 and CDR2 from the germline V gene are SGHTA and FQGTGA. The length of the CDR3 is 15 residues. Here the CDR3 DNA reads TGTGCCAGCAGCCAAAGCCCAGGGGCAAACACTGAAGCTTTCTTT. It yields the protein CASSQSPGANTEAFF. The entire variable domain, with the rest obtained from reference TRBV7-3 and TRBJ1-1, is as follows: GAGVSQTPSNKVTEKGKYVELRCDPISGHTALYWYRQSLGQGPEFLIYFQGTGAADDSGLPNDRFFAVRPEGSVSTLKIQRTERGDSAVYLCASSQSPGANTEAFFGQGTRLTVV.

The chain is built from TRBV11-2 and TRBJ2-7; TRBD1 matches at 10 bases. CDR1 and CDR2 from the germline V gene are SGHAT and FQNNGV. The V gene end was trimmed by 0 bases and the J gene end by 4 bases; junction bases not matched to a gene: 6. CDR3 length equals 16 residues. DNA of the CDR3: TGTGCCAGCAGCTTAGATTTGGGGACAGGGGCTTACGAGCAGTACTTC. Its translation: CASSLDLGTGAYEQYF.

This clone was picked up one time. The chain joins TRBV29-1 to TRBJ2-3; either TRBD1 or TRBD2 may supply D (7 bases each). This CDR3 contains 13 residues. The V gene's germline CDR1 is SQVTM and CDR2 ANQGSEA. V was trimmed by 3 bases and J by 7 bases, leaving 14 bases between them. Written as DNA, the CDR3 is TGCAGCGTTGATACAGGGGAGGGATATACGCAGTATTTT. Amino acid sequence: CSVDTGEGYTQYF.